This is a list of T cell receptor beta chains from one sample in a study of CD8+CD57+ T cells in acquired aplastic anemia. TCRdb called the reads again in MiXCR, with one record for every CDR3 protein. The sample holds fewer than 250,000 distinct CDR3 sequences, 47% seen once. The sample was sorted CD4+, CD8+, or CD8+CD57+ T cells (not recorded which) from PBMCs. The receptors originated from a human donor with aplastic anemia. The CDR3 runs from the conserved cysteine through the conserved F or W. The listing skips clone size in some rows; elsewhere it reads once, few, many or a size class.

cdr3_aa	v_call	j_call	clone_size
CATSRSRTGQSSTEAFF	TRBV15	TRBJ1-1	-
CASRDRGLGGYTF	TRBV19	TRBJ1-2	-
CASSGQGVEQYF	TRBV13	TRBJ2-7	many
CAWTRTENTEAFF	TRBV30	TRBJ1-1	many
CASSGIGTSGRIGELFF	TRBV5-8	TRBJ2-2	-
CASSPRAGQVSGELFF	TRBV4-1	TRBJ2-2	few
CAISESVLRDRDLYGYTF	TRBV10-3	TRBJ1-2	few
CASSLQNGGTIETQYF	TRBV9	TRBJ2-5	-
CASSSGQADYGYTF	TRBV7-9	TRBJ1-2	-
CSARRDRGGEQYF	TRBV20-1	TRBJ2-7	-
CASSVDALAEQFF	TRBV6-1	TRBJ2-1	many
CASSGETGTGYEQYF	TRBV7-6	TRBJ2-7	many
CASSPAGTKTDTQYF	TRBV7-3	TRBJ2-3	-
CASSLVGGNYGYTF	TRBV7-9	TRBJ1-2	many
CSANPTEKPSYEQYF	TRBV20-1	TRBJ2-7	many
CASSQVVRYEQYF	TRBV4-2	TRBJ2-7	many
CASRLDRVGETQYF	TRBV5-1	TRBJ2-5	-
CASGGTGGNQPQHF	TRBV12-5	TRBJ1-5	many
CASSTTGTDTQYF	TRBV19	TRBJ2-3	-
CASSQNSYVHEQYF	TRBV4-2	TRBJ2-7	many
CASSVAGVGYGYTF	TRBV9	TRBJ1-2	-
CASSDSGTSGYNEQFF	TRBV6-4	TRBJ2-1	-
CASSPNYSGETQYF	TRBV9	TRBJ2-5	many
CATSDLPDWGSGNTIYF	TRBV24-1	TRBJ1-3	-
CASSDSGTGGPYEQYF	TRBV9	TRBJ2-7	many
CATSDLSGDTDTQYF	TRBV24-1	TRBJ2-3	many
CSAPDYNEQFF	TRBV20-1	TRBJ2-1	-
CASSFTRTDYGYTF	TRBV7-9	TRBJ1-2	-
CASSREGQGYEQYF	TRBV7-2	TRBJ2-7	-
CAGSYSDPTTGGEAFF	TRBV6-5	TRBJ1-1	-
CASSSAFIPFF	TRBV5-5	TRBJ2-1	many
CASSLLSGGRTGELFF	TRBV7-2	TRBJ2-2	many
CASTGQSYEQYF	TRBV7-8	TRBJ2-7	many
CSARAGQDPYEQYF	TRBV20-1	TRBJ2-7	many
CASSLPSGGFSSYEQYF	TRBV7-9	TRBJ2-7	many
CASSLDFRLADATGELFF	TRBV11-2	TRBJ2-2	-
CAWSWGGLNEQFF	TRBV30	TRBJ2-1	-
CASSYLGTYNEQFF	TRBV6-6	TRBJ2-1	many
CASSVGGAASYEQYF	TRBV9	TRBJ2-7	once
CSAKDPGTSYNEQFF	TRBV20-1	TRBJ2-1	many
CASGLVGNNSPLHF	TRBV12-5	TRBJ1-6	many
CASSLAQGGQPQHF	TRBV5-6	TRBJ1-5	-